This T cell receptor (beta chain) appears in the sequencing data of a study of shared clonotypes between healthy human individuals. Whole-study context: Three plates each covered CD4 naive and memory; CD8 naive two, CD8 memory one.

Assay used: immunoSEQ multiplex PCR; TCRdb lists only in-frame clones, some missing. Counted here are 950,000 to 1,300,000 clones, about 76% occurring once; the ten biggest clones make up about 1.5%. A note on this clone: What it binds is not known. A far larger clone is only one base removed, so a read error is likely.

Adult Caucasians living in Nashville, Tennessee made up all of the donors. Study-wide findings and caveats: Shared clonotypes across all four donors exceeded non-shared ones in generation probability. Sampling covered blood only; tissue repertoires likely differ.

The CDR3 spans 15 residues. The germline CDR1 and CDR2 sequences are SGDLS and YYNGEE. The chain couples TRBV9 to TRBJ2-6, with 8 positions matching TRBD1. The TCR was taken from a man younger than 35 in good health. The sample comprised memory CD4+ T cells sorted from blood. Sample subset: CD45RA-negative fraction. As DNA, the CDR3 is TGTGCCAGCAGCGTACAGGGGGCTGGGGTCAACGTCCTGACTTTC. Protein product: CASSVQGAGVNVLTF.